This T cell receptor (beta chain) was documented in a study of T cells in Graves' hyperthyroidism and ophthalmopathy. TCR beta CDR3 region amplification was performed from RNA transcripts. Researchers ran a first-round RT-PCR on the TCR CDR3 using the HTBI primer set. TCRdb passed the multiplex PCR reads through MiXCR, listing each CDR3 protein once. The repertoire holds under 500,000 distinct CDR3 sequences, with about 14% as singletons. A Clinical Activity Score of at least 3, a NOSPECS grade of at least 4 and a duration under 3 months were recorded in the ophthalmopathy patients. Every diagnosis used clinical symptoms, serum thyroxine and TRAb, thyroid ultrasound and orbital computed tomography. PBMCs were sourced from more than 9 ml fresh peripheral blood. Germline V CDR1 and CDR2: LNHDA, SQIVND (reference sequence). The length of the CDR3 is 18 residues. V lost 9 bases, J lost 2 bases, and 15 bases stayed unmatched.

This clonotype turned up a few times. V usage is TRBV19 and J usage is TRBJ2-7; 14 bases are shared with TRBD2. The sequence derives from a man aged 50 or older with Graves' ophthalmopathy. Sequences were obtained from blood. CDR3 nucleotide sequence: TGTGCCAGCCGAACGACAGGGACTAGCGGGAGAGTACCCTACGAGCAGTACTTC. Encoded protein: CASRTTGTSGRVPYEQYF.